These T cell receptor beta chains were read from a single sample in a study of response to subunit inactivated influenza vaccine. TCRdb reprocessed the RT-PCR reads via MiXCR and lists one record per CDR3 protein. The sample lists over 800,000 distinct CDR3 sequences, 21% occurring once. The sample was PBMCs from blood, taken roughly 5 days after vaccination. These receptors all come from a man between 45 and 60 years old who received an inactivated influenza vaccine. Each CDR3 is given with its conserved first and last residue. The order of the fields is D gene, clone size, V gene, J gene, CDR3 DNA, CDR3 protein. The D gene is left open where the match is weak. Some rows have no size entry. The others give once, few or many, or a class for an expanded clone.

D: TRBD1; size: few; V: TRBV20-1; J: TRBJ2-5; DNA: TGCAGTGCTTACTACAGGGGGGAGACCCAGTACTTC; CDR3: CSAYYRGETQYF
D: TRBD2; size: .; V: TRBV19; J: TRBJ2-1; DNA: TGTGCCAGTAGTATTGATGGCGGGAGGGCCACTGAGCAGTTCTTC; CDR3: CASSIDGGRATEQFF
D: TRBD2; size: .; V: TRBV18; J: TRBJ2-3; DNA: TGTGCCAGCTCACCGCTCCGGGAGCGGGGGGTAATCACAGATACGCAGTATTTT; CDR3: CASSPLRERGVITDTQYF
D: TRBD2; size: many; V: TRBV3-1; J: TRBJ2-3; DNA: TGTGCCAGCAGCCAGGACGGACTAGCCTTGTCCCCTTATACGCAGTATTTT; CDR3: CASSQDGLALSPYTQYF
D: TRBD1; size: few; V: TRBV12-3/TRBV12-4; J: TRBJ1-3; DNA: TGTGCCAGCTCAGGGGGGGTCCGCTCTGGAAACACCATATATTTT; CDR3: CASSGGVRSGNTIYF
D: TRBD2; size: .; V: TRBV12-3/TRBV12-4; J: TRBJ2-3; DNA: TGTGCCAGCAGCACCCCGGGACTAGTAGATACGCAGTATTTT; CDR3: CASSTPGLVDTQYF
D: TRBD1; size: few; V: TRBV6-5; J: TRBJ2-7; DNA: TGTGCCAGCCAACAGGGGACGCACGAGCAGTACTTC; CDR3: CASQQGTHEQYF
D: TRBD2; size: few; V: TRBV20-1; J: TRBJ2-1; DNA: TGCAGTGCTAGAGATTTGGGACTAGCGGGGCCCTATGAGCAGTTCTTC; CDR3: CSARDLGLAGPYEQFF
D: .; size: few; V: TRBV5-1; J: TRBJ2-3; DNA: TGCGCCAGCAGCCGCCAAAGTTGGGGGCAAGAAGATACGCAGTATTTT; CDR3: CASSRQSWGQEDTQYF
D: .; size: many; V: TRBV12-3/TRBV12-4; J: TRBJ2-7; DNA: TGTGCCAGCAGCCGAGACCGATACGAGCAGTACTTC; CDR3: CASSRDRYEQYF
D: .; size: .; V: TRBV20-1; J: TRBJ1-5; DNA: TGCAGTGCTAGACTCGGACTGAGCAATCAGCCCCAGCATTTT; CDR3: CSARLGLSNQPQHF
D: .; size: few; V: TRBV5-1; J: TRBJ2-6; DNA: TGCGCCAGCAGCCCGGACGGGGCCACTGGGGCCAACGTCCTGACTTTC; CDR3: CASSPDGATGANVLTF
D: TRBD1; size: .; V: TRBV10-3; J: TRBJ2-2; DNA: TGTGCCATCAGTCAGGGGGCGAACACCGGGGAGCTGTTTTTT; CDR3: CAISQGANTGELFF
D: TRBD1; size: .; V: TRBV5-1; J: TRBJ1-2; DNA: TGCGCCAGCAGCTCACCAGACAGGGGAAACTATGGCTACACCTTC; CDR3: CASSSPDRGNYGYTF
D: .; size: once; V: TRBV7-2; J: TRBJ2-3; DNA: TGTGCCAGCAGCTCCCTTAACACAGATACGCAGTATTTT; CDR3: CASSSLNTDTQYF
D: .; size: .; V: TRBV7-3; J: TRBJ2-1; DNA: TGTGCCAGCAGCTTCGACTCCTCCCGGGGGAATGAGCAGTTCTTC; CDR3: CASSFDSSRGNEQFF
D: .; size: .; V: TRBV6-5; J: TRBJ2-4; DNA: TGTGCCAGCAGTTACGACTGGGCGGCCAAAAACATTCAGTACTTC; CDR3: CASSYDWAAKNIQYF
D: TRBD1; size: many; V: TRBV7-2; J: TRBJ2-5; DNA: TGTGCCAGCAGCTTAGGCTCGGACAGGCCCCAAGAGACCCAGTACTTC; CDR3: CASSLGSDRPQETQYF
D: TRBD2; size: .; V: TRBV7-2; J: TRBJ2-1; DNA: TGTGCCACCTCTAGCGGGAGGGGGAATGAGCAGTTCTTC; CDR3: CATSSGRGNEQFF
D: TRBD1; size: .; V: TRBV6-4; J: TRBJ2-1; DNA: TGTGCCAGCAGCGACAGGGCAGGAACCTACAATGAGCAGTTCTTC; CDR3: CASSDRAGTYNEQFF
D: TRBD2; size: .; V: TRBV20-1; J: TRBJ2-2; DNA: TGCAGTGCTAGTGGCCTAGCGGGGGGGGCGAACACCGGGGAGCTGTTTTTT; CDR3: CSASGLAGGANTGELFF
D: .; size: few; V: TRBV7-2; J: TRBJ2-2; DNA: TGTGCCAGCAGCCCCAGGAGGGGACGGACCGGGGAGCTGTTTTTT; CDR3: CASSPRRGRTGELFF
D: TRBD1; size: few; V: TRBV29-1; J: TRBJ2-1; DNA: TGCAGCGTGGACCCGGGACAGGGTCTTCGGTTCTTC; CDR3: CSVDPGQGLRFF
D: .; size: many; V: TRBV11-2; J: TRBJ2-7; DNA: TGTGCCAGCAGCACCGGGACGCTCTACGAGCAGTACTTC; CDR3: CASSTGTLYEQYF
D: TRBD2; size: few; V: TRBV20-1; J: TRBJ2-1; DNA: TGCAGTGCTATCTTTAGCGGGGGAGGCAACACGAGCTCCTACAATGAGCAGTTCTTC; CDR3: CSAIFSGGGNTSSYNEQFF
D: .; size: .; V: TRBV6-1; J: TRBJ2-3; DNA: TGTGCCGGGACCGCGAGGGGAAGCACAGATACGCAGTATTTT; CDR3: CAGTARGSTDTQYF
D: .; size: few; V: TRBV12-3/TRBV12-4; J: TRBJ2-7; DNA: TGTGCCAGCAGTCTATACGACAGGAGGCAGTACTTC; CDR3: CASSLYDRRQYF
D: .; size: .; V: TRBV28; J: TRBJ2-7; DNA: TGTGCCAGCAGTCATCCCGGGCACTCCTACGAGCAGTACTTC; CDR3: CASSHPGHSYEQYF
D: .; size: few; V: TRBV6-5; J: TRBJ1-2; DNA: TGTGCCAGCAGTTACTCGAGTATCGGCAGACCCCCTGACTATGGCTACACCTTC; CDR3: CASSYSSIGRPPDYGYTF
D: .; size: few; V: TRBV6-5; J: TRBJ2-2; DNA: TGTGCCAGCAGTTACGGGGTGAACACCGGGGAGCTGTTTTTT; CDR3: CASSYGVNTGELFF